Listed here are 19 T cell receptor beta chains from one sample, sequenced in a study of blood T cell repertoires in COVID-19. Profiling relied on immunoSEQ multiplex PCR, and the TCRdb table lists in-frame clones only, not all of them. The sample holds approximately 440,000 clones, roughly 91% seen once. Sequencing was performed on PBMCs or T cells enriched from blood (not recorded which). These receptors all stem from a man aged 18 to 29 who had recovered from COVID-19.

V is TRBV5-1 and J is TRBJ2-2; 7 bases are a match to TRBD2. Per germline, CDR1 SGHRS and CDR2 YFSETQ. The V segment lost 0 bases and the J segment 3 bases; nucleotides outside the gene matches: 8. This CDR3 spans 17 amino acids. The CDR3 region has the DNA TGCGCCAGCAGCTTGGACGCGGGGGTCAGAGACACCGGGGAGCTGTTTTTT. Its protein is CASSLDAGVRDTGELFF.

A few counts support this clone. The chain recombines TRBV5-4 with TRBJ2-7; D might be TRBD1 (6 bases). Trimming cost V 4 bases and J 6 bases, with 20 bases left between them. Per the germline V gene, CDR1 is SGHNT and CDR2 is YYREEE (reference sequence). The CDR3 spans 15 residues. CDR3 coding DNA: TGTGCCAGCAGCCGACATCTGTCAGGGGCGCGCGAGCAGTACTTC. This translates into CASSRHLSGAREQYF.

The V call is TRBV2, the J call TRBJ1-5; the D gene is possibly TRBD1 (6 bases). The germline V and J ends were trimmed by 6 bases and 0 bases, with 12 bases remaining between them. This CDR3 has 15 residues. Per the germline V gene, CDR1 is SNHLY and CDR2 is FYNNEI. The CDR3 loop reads CASRAQGYSNQPQHF. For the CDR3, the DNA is TGTGCCAGCAGGGCACAGGGATATAGCAATCAGCCCCAGCATTTT.

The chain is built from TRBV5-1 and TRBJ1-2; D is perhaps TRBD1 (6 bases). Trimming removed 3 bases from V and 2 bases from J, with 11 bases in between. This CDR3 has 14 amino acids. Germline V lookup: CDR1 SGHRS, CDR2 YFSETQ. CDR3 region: CASSSGQPNYGYTF. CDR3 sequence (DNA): TGCGCCAGCAGCTCGGGACAACCCAACTATGGCTACACCTTC. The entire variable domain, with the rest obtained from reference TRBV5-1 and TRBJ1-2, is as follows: KAGVTQTPRYLIKTRGQQVTLSCSPISGHRSVSWYQQTPGQGLQFLFEYFSETQRNKGNFPGRFSGRQFSNSRSEMNVSTLELGDSALYLCASSSGQPNYGYTFGSGTRLTVV.

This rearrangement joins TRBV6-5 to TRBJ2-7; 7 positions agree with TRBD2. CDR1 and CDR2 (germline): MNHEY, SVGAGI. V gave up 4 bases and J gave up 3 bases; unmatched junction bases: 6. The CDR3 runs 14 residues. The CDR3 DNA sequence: TGTGCCAGCAGTTGGCTAGCGGCGAACTACGAGCAGTACTTC. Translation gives CASSWLAANYEQYF.

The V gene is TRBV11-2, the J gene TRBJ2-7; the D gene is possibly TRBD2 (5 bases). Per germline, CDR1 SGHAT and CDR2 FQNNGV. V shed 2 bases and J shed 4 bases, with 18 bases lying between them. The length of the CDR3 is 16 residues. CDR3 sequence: CASSLLSSASSYEQYF. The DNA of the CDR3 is TGTGCCAGCAGCTTACTATCGTCAGCTAGCTCATACGAGCAGTACTTC.

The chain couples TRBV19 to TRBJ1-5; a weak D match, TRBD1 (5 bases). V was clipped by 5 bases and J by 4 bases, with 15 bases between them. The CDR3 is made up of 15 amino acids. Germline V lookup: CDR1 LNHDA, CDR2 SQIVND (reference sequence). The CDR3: CASSPQKTGNQPQHF. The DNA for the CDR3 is TGTGCCAGTAGTCCCCAAAAAACAGGTAATCAGCCCCAGCATTTT.

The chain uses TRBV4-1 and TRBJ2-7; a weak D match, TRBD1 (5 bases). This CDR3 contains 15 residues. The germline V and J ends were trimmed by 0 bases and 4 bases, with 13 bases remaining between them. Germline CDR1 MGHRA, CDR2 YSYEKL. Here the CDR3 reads CASSQDPGQKYEQYF. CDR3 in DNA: TGCGCCAGCAGCCAAGACCCAGGGCAGAAATACGAGCAGTACTTC.

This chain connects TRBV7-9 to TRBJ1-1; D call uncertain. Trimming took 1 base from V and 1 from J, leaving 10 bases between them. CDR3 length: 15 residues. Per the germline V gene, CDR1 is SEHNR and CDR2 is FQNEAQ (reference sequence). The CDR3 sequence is CASSLGAVGNTEAFF. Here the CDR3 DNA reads TGTGCCAGCAGCTTAGGAGCCGTCGGGAACACTGAAGCTTTCTTT.

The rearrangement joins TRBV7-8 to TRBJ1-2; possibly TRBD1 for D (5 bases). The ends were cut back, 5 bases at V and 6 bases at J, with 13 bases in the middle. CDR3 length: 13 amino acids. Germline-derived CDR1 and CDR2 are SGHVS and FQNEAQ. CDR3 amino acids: CASSPEGRDGYTF. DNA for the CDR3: TGTGCCAGCAGCCCCGAGGGGAGGGATGGCTACACCTTC.

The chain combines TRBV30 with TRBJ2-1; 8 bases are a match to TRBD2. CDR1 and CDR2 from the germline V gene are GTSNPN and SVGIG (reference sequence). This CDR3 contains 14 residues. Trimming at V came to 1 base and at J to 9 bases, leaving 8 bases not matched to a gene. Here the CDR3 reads CAWSATSGRGEQFF. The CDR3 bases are TGTGCCTGGAGTGCCACTAGCGGCAGGGGTGAGCAGTTCTTC. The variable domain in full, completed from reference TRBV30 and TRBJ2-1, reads SQTIHQWPATLVQPVGSPLSLECTVEGTSNPNLYWYRQAAGRGLQLLFYSVGIGQISSEVPQNLSASRPQDRQFILSSKKLLLSDSGFYLCAWSATSGRGEQFFGPGTRLTVL.

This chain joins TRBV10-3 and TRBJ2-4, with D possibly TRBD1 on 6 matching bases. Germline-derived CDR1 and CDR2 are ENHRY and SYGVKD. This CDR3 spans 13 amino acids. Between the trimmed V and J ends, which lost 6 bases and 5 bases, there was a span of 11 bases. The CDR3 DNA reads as TGTGCCATCAGGGACAGAATAGAAAACATTCAGTACTTC. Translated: CAIRDRIENIQYF.

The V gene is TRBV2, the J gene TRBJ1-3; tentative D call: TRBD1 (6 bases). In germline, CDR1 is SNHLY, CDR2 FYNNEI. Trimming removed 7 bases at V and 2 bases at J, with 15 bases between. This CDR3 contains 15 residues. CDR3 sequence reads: CASMVEQGPGNTIYF. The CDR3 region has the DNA TGTGCCAGCATGGTAGAACAGGGACCTGGAAACACCATATATTTT.

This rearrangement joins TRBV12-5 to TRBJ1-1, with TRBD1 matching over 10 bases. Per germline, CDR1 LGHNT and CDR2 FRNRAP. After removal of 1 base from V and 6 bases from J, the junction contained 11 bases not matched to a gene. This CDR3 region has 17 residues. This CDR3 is CASGLGPTGGYVAEAFF. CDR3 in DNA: TGTGCTAGTGGTTTGGGCCCGACAGGGGGCTATGTCGCTGAAGCTTTCTTT.

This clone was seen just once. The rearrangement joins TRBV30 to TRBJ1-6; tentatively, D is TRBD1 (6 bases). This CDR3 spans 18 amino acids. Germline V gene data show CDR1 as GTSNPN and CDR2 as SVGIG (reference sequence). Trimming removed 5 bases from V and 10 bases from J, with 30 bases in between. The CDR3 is CAWGSQSPGGPIGSPLHF. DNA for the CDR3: TGTGCCTGGGGTTCCCAGTCCCCGGGGGGCCCTATAGGGTCACCCCTCCACTTT.

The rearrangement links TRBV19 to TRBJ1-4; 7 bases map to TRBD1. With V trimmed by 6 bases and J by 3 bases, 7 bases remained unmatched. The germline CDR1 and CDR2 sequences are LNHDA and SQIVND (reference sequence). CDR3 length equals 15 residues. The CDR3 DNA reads TGTGCCAGTAGGATGGACAGGTCGGCTAATGAAAAACTGTTTTTT. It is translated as CASRMDRSANEKLFF.

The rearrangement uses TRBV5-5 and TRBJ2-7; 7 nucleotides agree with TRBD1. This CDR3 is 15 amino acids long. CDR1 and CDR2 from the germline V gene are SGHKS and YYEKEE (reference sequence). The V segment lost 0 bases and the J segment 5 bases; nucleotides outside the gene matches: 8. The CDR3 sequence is CASSLAAGGYHEQYF. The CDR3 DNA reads TGTGCCAGCAGCTTGGCCGCAGGGGGTTACCACGAGCAGTACTTC.

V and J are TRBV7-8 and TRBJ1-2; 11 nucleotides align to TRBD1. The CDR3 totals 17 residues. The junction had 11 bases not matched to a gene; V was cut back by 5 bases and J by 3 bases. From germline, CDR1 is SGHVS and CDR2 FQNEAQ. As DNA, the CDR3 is TGTGCCAGCAGCCAAGGGAGGACAGGGGGCGCGGACTATGGCTACACCTTC. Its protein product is CASSQGRTGGADYGYTF. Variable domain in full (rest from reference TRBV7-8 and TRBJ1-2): GAGVSQSPRYKVAKRGQDVALRCDPISGHVSLFWYQQALGQGPEFLTYFQNEAQLDKSGLPSDRFFAERPEGSVSTLKIQRTQQEDSAVYLCASSQGRTGGADYGYTFGSGTRLTVV.

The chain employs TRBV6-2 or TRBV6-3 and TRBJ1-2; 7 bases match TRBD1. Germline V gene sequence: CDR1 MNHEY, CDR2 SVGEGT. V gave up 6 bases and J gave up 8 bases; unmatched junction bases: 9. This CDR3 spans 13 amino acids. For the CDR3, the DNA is TGTGCCAGCAGCCTTACAGGGGCGGAAGGCTACACCTTC. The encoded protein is CASSLTGAEGYTF.